This is a list of T cell receptor beta chains from one sample in a study of cytomegalovirus exposure and HLA in healthy donors. The data were produced by immunoSEQ multiplex PCR, yet TCRdb's version contains in-frame clones alone and is incomplete. This sample contains around 75,000 clones. The sample comprised PBMCs. The receptors stem from a man in his fifties or sixties in good health and CMV-seropositive. CDR3s leave out the opening cysteine and the closing phenylalanine or tryptophan. Clone size is not always given. Where it is, it says once, few, many or a class for expanded clones.

j_call v_call clone_size cdr3_aa
TRBJ2-2 TRBV30 . AWRPGDTGELF
TRBJ2-1 TRBV15 . ATSRVPGDNEQF
TRBJ2-5 TRBV5-4 . ASSLAGGAGKETQY
TRBJ2-2 TRBV5-4 . ASSLVGGGAGTGELF
TRBJ2-1 TRBV6-5 . ASMTGTASYNEQF
TRBJ2-3 TRBV30 . AWSVGASTDTQY
TRBJ2-7 TRBV14 . ASSFDSSAYEQY
TRBJ1-6 TRBV5-1 . ASSFGGSGGSPLH
TRBJ2-2 TRBV4-1 . ASSPYGAGGDTGELF
TRBJ2-2 TRBV11-1 . ASSLKLAGGRAGELF
TRBJ1-5 TRBV4-2 . ASSQDRGSSNQPQH
TRBJ1-5 TRBV30 . AWSVNRGDQPQH
TRBJ2-7 TRBV4-2 . ASSQERDWTYEQY
TRBJ1-6 TRBV19 . ASAWTGQDRSYNSPLH
TRBJ2-6 TRBV29-1 . SAHGGEGANVLT
TRBJ2-4 TRBV5-4 . ASSLDRFPPGNIQY
TRBJ2-3 TRBV10-3 . AILRGQGGPDTQY
TRBJ1-2 TRBV28 . ASTLNYGYT
TRBJ2-3 TRBV5-1 . ASSLGQDRTDTQY
TRBJ2-1 TRBV4-1 . ASSQEGLLLGGEQF
TRBJ1-1 TRBV11-3 medium-sized ASSRQGFTEAF
TRBJ1-5 TRBV19 . ASSRVQGAYSNQPQH
TRBJ1-1 TRBV18 . ASSPPQGSNTEAF
TRBJ2-5 TRBV27 . ASSFHRDQETQY
TRBJ2-2 TRBV27 . ASSPRDREAGELF
TRBJ2-3 TRBV7-2 . ASSPGEHTSTDTQY
TRBJ1-1 TRBV19 . ASSARGMNTEAF
TRBJ2-3 TRBV4-1 . ASSLRMVYTDTQY
TRBJ2-7 TRBV19 . ASSIGGSYEQY
TRBJ1-6 TRBV7-9 . ASSPGQGGSPLH
TRBJ2-2 TRBV30 . AWRPGGAGELF
TRBJ2-2 TRBV4-1 . ASSPGTSGGRLF
TRBJ2-1 TRBV27 . ASSFRLAGYNEQF
TRBJ2-1 TRBV4-1 . ASSPGGGEQF
TRBJ1-6 TRBV9 . ASSVAQASSYNSPLH
TRBJ1-4 TRBV1 . TSSLGGQANEKLF
TRBJ2-2 TRBV18 . ASSPRQATGELF
TRBJ2-3 TRBV7-9 . ASSFTMAGEDTQY
TRBJ2-3 TRBV4-1 . ASSQLGGEVTDTQY
TRBJ2-3 TRBV5-1 . ASSGENTDTQY
TRBJ1-1 TRBV9 . ASSSSGGQGTEAF
TRBJ1-1 TRBV28 . ASSSLTVNTEAF
TRBJ2-5 TRBV7-8 . ASSLDRFEVETQY
TRBJ2-7 TRBV11-2 . ASSLIDSSYEQY
TRBJ1-2 TRBV5-5 . ASSPPPVNRAKNYGYT
. TRBV29-1 . SVEVAEVREQY
TRBJ2-1 TRBV5-8 . ASSFKGLAVKEQF
TRBJ1-6 TRBV6-5 . ASKGGAYNSPLH
TRBJ2-7 TRBV19 . ASSMAQGAWYEQY
TRBJ1-1 TRBV5-1 . ASSLGGNTEAF
TRBJ2-3 TRBV5-1 . ASSLRASGSITDTQY
TRBJ1-5 TRBV5-6 . ASSLNGFSNQPQH
TRBJ1-1 TRBV29-1 . SVATGPPEAF
TRBJ2-5 TRBV12-5 . ASGLGLSETQY
TRBJ2-1 TRBV27 . ASSSLQGASYNEQF
TRBJ2-1 TRBV19 . ASTGGWYNEQF
TRBJ1-1 TRBV6-1 . ASRSTGSPDTEAF
TRBJ2-2 TRBV9 . ASSVGGIGGELF
TRBJ2-2 TRBV12-5 . AGGRGANTGELF
TRBJ2-1 TRBV5-1 . ASRILNEQF